This T cell receptor (beta chain) was observed in a study of blood T cell repertoires in COVID-19. Study context: Researchers got acute and convalescent COVID-19 samples from the United States, Italy and Spain. Sources were T cells, B-cell-depleted T cells, or PBMCs; the material itself was cDNA or gDNA.

This CDR3 has 15 amino acids. The V gene's germline CDR1 is MDHEN and CDR2 SYDVKM. Trimming stripped 0 bases from V and 5 bases from J, with 11 bases between. As processed by the authors: Amplifying reference gene primers gave estimates of nucleated cell counts. The data were produced by immunoSEQ multiplex PCR, yet TCRdb's version contains in-frame clones alone and is incomplete. The D gene and trimming were derived from the DNA, and the V and J assignments and clone size from that table. The sample has 90,000 or so clones; 80% to 90% are singletons. The V and J genes are TRBV28 and TRBJ2-1, with D perhaps matching TRBD1 (5 bases). The specimen sequenced was peripheral blood. This clonotype was obtained from a human donor in a cohort sampled during active COVID-19. CDR3 DNA: TGTGCCAGCAGTTTATGGACAGATTCTGACAATGAGCAGTTCTTC. Protein product: CASSLWTDSDNEQFF.